This TCR beta chain stems from a study of T cell changes during pregnancy in multiple sclerosis (dated by TCRdb to between 2019 and 2020). Regarding the research as a whole: The study looked at changes in the T cell repertoire across pregnancy in women with multiple sclerosis.

CDR1 SGHTA and CDR2 FQGNSA were looked up in the germline V gene. V lost 1 base and J lost 8 bases, and the count of bases not matched to a germline gene is 6. From its cysteine to its phenylalanine, the CDR3 spans 14 amino acids. This entry keeps only the CDR3 DNA: 42 bases, framed from base 1. The method was the immunoSEQ multiplex PCR assay. The immuneACCESS repertoire file appears here via TCRdb, limited to in-frame rearrangements. These files lack a portion of the clones; in checked studies, under half of the deficit traces to unresolved V genes, and the cause of the others is not known. The sample yields roughly 23,000 clones; 80% to 90% were counted once. Together, the top ten hold roughly 0.99% of the sample. Remarks on this clone: The antigen it binds to is not known. No qualities accompany the bases; no much larger clone lies one base away.

The receptor chain draws on TRBV7-2 and TRBJ1-2; 8 bases in the middle match TRBD1. This receptor was taken from a female donor in good health, enrolled as a control in a pregnancy study. This specimen consisted of CD4+ T cells from peripheral blood mononuclear cells, obtained in the first trimester of pregnancy. The sequenced DNA is TGTGCCAGCAGCTTAGACAGGGGGTCGATAGGCTACACCTTC. It is translated as CASSLDRGSIGYTF.